This T cell receptor beta chain was sequenced for a study of OX40 agonist ivuxolimab in advanced cancers. Whole-study context: The drug used for patients, ivuxolimab, was an agonistic anti-OX40 (CD134) antibody. The eligibility criteria allowed prior anti-PD-1, anti-PD-L1 or anti-CTLA-4 therapy, and 30% to 40% had some. The diagnoses of dose-escalation patients were hepatocellular carcinoma, melanoma, renal cell or head and neck cancer. Study-wide points: At 0.1 to 3.0 mg/kg and by week 6, clonal expansion occurred in CD4+ and CD8+ blood T cells.

The CDR3 loop spans 15 amino acids. Per germline, CDR1 ENHRY and CDR2 SYGVKD. V dropped 3 bases and J dropped 10; count of bases not matched to a gene: 9. As to this clone: What it recognizes is unknown.

Generated by immunoSEQ multiplex PCR, the TCRdb table keeps only in-frame clones and is missing some. This sample has roughly 87,000 clones, with around 92% found just once. The sequence came from an adult with an advanced solid tumor such as melanoma, head and neck, liver or kidney cancer. The sample in question was CD4+ or CD8+ T cells sorted from blood, obtained in a trial of the OX40 agonist ivuxolimab. V usage is TRBV10-3 and J usage is TRBJ2-1, with 10 bases fitting TRBD2. The CDR3 bases are TGTGCCATCAGTGATCCAGCGGGGGGGCCTGAAGAGCAGTTCTTC. Encoded protein: CAISDPAGGPEEQFF.